Below, one TCR beta chain is given with its context. Its target is unknown. This sample is drawn from a study of shared clonotypes between healthy human individuals. Whole-study context: For every donor, three CD4 naive, three CD4 memory, two CD8 naive and one CD8 memory plates were used. Broader study findings: Among a few donors, roughly 5% of naive CD4 clonotypes were found in common. Blood was the sole source, and tissue repertoires probably differ.

Data came from immunoSEQ multiplex PCR; TCRdb stores just in-frame clones and leaves some out. The sample contains about 1 million clones, approximately 70% of which appear only once. Germline V gene lookup returns CDR1 SGHRS and CDR2 YFSETQ. The CDR3 is made up of 13 amino acids. The V and J ends lost 4 bases and 1 base respectively, with 9 bases between them. Among the donors, all were Caucasian adults who lived in Nashville, Tennessee. V usage is TRBV5-1 and J usage is TRBJ2-7, with D possibly being TRBD1 (5 bases). The sequence derives from a man in his late teens or twenties in good health. Specimen: memory CD4+ T cells sorted from blood. Stated subset: CD45RA-negative fraction. CDR3 sequence (DNA): TGCGCCAGCAGCCCCGACAGTTCCTACGAGCAGTACTTC. Translating it yields CASSPDSSYEQYF.